These T cell receptor beta chains were read from a single sample in a study of blood T cell repertoires in COVID-19. Clones were sequenced by immunoSEQ multiplex PCR, and TCRdb holds only the in-frame ones, with some missing. The data hold about 190,000 clones, with approximately 80% observed a single time. Sequenced input: peripheral blood. The receptor source for this set is a human donor in a cohort sampled during active COVID-19. Both conserved end residues are trimmed from each CDR3. D genes are given only for firm matches. Not every row has a clone size; where given, it reads once, few, many or a size class.

cdr3_aa d_call j_call v_call clone_size
ASSLGQEAF . TRBJ1-1 TRBV4-2 .
ASSINYEQY . TRBJ2-7 TRBV7-9 .
ATSREVLAGSGDTQY TRBD2 TRBJ2-3 TRBV15 .
SATGKNIQY . TRBJ2-4 TRBV20-1 .
ASSSQRGTQETQY TRBD2 TRBJ2-5 TRBV5-1 .
ASSQDGAVNTEAF . TRBJ1-1 TRBV3-1/TRBV3-2 .
ASRRDLGNQPQH . TRBJ1-5 TRBV6-5 .
ASSLPREYEQY . TRBJ2-7 TRBV7-9 .
ASSLDPGQGNWDTQY TRBD1 TRBJ2-3 TRBV11-2 .
ASSPVGQVPRYGYT TRBD1 TRBJ1-2 TRBV19 .
AWSRGGEDTQY . TRBJ2-3 TRBV30 .
ATSRGQGNGQPQH TRBD1 TRBJ1-5 TRBV15 once
ASSDKQATEAF . TRBJ1-1 TRBV21-1 .
ASGDRRETQY . TRBJ2-5 TRBV28 .
ASSQEGGRGYT TRBD1 TRBJ1-2 TRBV4-1 .
ASSVILAGVTYEQY TRBD2 TRBJ2-7 TRBV5-5 .
ATSDFSGAYGYT . TRBJ1-2 TRBV24-1 few
ASSISGQFNQPQH TRBD1 TRBJ1-5 TRBV19 .
ASSPHLGSDYGYT . TRBJ1-2 TRBV18 .
ASSELDYEQY . TRBJ2-7 TRBV6-1 .
ATSVGQNTEAF . TRBJ1-1 TRBV15 .
SASRSSYEQY . TRBJ2-7 TRBV20-1 .
ASSPGQGVGDTQY TRBD1 TRBJ2-3 TRBV7-3 .
ASSSPPNNSPLH . TRBJ1-6 TRBV6-5 .
ASSRRGSYGYT . TRBJ1-2 TRBV7-3 .
ASRVGTSGTGSRGQY TRBD2 TRBJ2-7 TRBV5-1 .
ASSDRVTTNEKLF . TRBJ1-4 TRBV18 .
ASSFRPDTQY . TRBJ2-3 TRBV27 many
ASSNSGYRETQY TRBD2 TRBJ2-5 TRBV5-1 .
GAYNEQF . TRBJ2-1 TRBV6-4 once
ASGASGEGSTQY TRBD2 TRBJ2-5 TRBV7-7 .
ASSSTGSQPQH . TRBJ1-5 TRBV6-1 .
ATSDSSYGYT . TRBJ1-2 TRBV24-1 .
ASSQDREETQY TRBD1 TRBJ2-5 TRBV7-7 .
ASSFSRRYGVTF . TRBJ1-1 TRBV7-2 .
ASSPSGQNSPLH TRBD1 TRBJ1-6 TRBV18 few
ASKETGHSSGNTIY . TRBJ1-3 TRBV25-1 .
SVEKGGGPDTQY . TRBJ2-3 TRBV29-1 .
ASRGPMNTEAF . TRBJ1-1 TRBV6-5 once
ASSPTGGGELF TRBD2 TRBJ2-2 TRBV6-2/TRBV6-3 .
ATSREGFVGAGGVKLF . TRBJ1-4 TRBV15 .
ATSSSGQVNQPQH TRBD1 TRBJ1-5 TRBV15 .
SATGTAGGGGYGYT TRBD1 TRBJ1-2 TRBV29-1 few
ASSPGQGLEQY TRBD1 TRBJ2-7 TRBV7-9 once
ASSLNLAGEDTQY TRBD2 TRBJ2-3 TRBV3-1/TRBV3-2 .
ASTLNGLSTGELF . TRBJ2-2 TRBV28 .
ASSPGGGAYNEQF . TRBJ2-1 TRBV7-9 .
ASSFSLAVYNEQF TRBD2 TRBJ2-1 TRBV7-2 .
ASSQEVSAYNEQF . TRBJ2-1 TRBV4-2 once
ASSLFRDTYEQY . TRBJ2-7 TRBV18 once
ASSQRDRLTGELF . TRBJ2-2 TRBV14 .
ASSEDLYGTDSAF . TRBJ1-1 TRBV6-1 .
ASSLVQLSGANVLT . TRBJ2-6 TRBV28 .